This T cell receptor (beta chain) was recovered during a study of blood T cell repertoires in COVID-19. Whole-study context: PBMCs, B-cell-depleted T cells, or T cells were the source of the cDNA or gDNA that made up the material.

CDR3 length: 14 amino acids. CDR1 is SGHRS and CDR2 is YFSETQ in the germline V gene. Between the trimmed V and J ends, which lost 0 bases and 5 bases, there was a span of 12 bases. Sequencing used immunoSEQ multiplex PCR; TCRdb keeps in-frame clones, though not all of them. The sample holds some 200,000 clones, approximately 85% seen once. The sample taken for sequencing was peripheral blood. V usage is TRBV5-1 and J usage is TRBJ2-7; tentatively, D is TRBD1 (6 bases). The receptor was isolated from a man over 45 who had recovered from COVID-19. Here the CDR3 reads CASSLVTGNNEQYF. CDR3 sequence (DNA): TGCGCCAGCAGCTTGGTGACAGGTAATAACGAGCAGTACTTC.